This T cell receptor (beta chain) derives from a study of regulatory T cells in long-lasting Graves disease. Study details: Graves' patients diagnosed newly had used antithyroid drugs under 3 months. Study-wide results and limits: A greater number of public clonotypes (approximately 2,500) was shared by persistent patients than by new patients (approximately 1,000).

This CDR3 is 14 amino acids long. Trimming shortened V by 3 bases and J by 4 bases, and 10 bases separated the two germline ends. Germline CDR1 is SGHRS and CDR2 is YFSETQ. This clonotype was picked up a small number of times. Its antigen is unidentified. Library construction for TCR beta used iRepertoire HTBI primers and Arm-PCR of CDR3 regions. TCRdb reprocessed the multiplex PCR reads via MiXCR and lists one record per CDR3 protein. In the table there are some 460,000 distinct CDR3 sequences, around 15% of which are singletons. Described time point: newly diagnosed GD, antithyroid drugs for less than 3 months. With RNA extracted from PBMCs as input, the TCR library was made. The same sample was also used in a study of T cells in Graves' hyperthyroidism and ophthalmopathy. That work states: Stable hyperthyroidism: no ophthalmopathy progression over 18 months of follow-up. Before onset, by a median of approximately 6.8 months, the model predicted ophthalmopathy.

V usage is TRBV5-1 and J usage is TRBJ1-4, with D unresolved. The clonotype comes from a man aged 35-49 years with Graves disease. The sequencing used peripheral blood mononuclear cells (PBMCs), collected at new diagnosis, from a patient treated with antithyroid drugs. The CDR3 bases are TGCGCCAGCAGCTCAGACACGGTTAATGAAAAACTGTTTTTT. It encodes CASSSDTVNEKLFF.